The clone carrying this T cell receptor (beta chain) showed up many times. Its target is unknown. This record comes from a study of T-cell memory formation after mild COVID-19. Study at large: Largely donor-specific TCR clusters were found.

Between the trimmed V and J ends, which lost 5 bases and 2 bases, there was a span of 18 bases. Germline V CDR1 and CDR2: SGHVS, FQNEAQ. This CDR3 region has 16 residues. Regarding the study as a whole: CM and EM subsets held most contracting CD4+ clones; EMRA held CD8+ ones. Whereas later expanders leaned CD4+, clones contracting day 15 to 85 showed a balanced CD4/CD8 makeup.

TCRdb fed the 5' RACE reads into MiXCR, producing one record per CDR3 protein. The sample comprises hundreds of thousands of distinct CDR3 sequences, more than 15% of which are singletons, and approximately 20% rests with the top ten. Sequenced input: PBMCs or a T cell subset sorted from them (not recorded which). This TCR came from a young man who had mild COVID-19 (a few samples of this study predate the infection). Cell type and time point are not known. The J gene is TRBJ2-5, the V gene TRBV7-8; either TRBD1 or TRBD2 may supply D (6 bases each). Here the CDR3 reads CASSRGWGAGQETQYF. The CDR3 region has the DNA TGTGCCAGCAGCCGCGGATGGGGGGCGGGACAAGAGACCCAGTACTTC. The variable domain in full, completed from reference TRBV7-8 and TRBJ2-5, reads GAGVSQSPRYKVAKRGQDVALRCDPISGHVSLFWYQQALGQGPEFLTYFQNEAQLDKSGLPSDRFFAERPEGSVSTLKIQRTQQEDSAVYLCASSRGWGAGQETQYFGPGTRLLVL.